This TCR beta chain derives from a study of cytomegalovirus exposure and HLA in healthy donors. Study-level findings and limits: Sequencing depth roughly uniform across donors was assumed in presence/absence analyses. Specificity of a few CMV-associated chains for CMV antigens was verified in vitro. Previously analyzed data showed that most TCR beta V segments were productive at a frequency of about 90% or about 30%. When a later analysis compared HLA-associated TCR beta chains with equally common others, the HLA-associated chains turned out to be more clonally expanded and to have lower generation probabilities.

Germline CDR1 is SEHNR and CDR2 is FQNEAQ (reference sequence). The V end was cut by 1 base, the J end by 3 bases, with 10 bases between. The CDR3 has 14 residues. The PCR contained 60 Vbeta and 13 Jbeta primers. Libraries were prepared by immunoSEQ multiplex PCR; TCRdb keeps only in-frame clonotypes and omits some of them. Seen here are about 160,000 clones, around 65% observed once, and the top ten hold approximately 2.8%. On this clone itself: The antigen is unknown.

Sequenced material: PBMCs. This TCR came from a woman between 40 and 50 years old in good health and CMV-seropositive. V gene TRBV7-9 combines with J gene TRBJ2-7; tentative D call: TRBD1 (6 bases). CDR3 sequence: CASSLVNRDYEQYF. The CDR3 DNA is TGTGCCAGCAGCTTAGTAAACAGGGACTACGAGCAGTACTTC.